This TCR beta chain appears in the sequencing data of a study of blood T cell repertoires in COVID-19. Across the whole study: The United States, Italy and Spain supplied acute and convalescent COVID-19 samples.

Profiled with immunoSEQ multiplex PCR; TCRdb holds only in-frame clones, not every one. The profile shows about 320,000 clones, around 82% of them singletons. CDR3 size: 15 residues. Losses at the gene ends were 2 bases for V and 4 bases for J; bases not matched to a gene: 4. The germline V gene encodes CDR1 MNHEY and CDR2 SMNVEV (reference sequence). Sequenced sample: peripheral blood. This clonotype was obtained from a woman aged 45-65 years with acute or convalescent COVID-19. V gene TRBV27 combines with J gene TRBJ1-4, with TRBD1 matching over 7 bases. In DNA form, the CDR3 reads TGTGCCAGCAGTTTACAGGGGGGTAGTAATGAAAAACTGTTTTTT. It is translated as CASSLQGGSNEKLFF.